This T cell receptor (beta chain) was identified during a study of T cell responses to AZD1222 COVID-19 vaccine. With regard to this clone: Its target is not known.

Overall study results and limits: White British people made up most donors, females outnumbered males, and clonal diversity was possibly underestimated.

Trimming took off 8 bases at V and 4 bases at J, with 14 bases between the two ends. This CDR3 comprises 13 residues. CDR1 MNHEY and CDR2 SVGAGI come from the germline V gene. Data came from immunoSEQ multiplex PCR; TCRdb stores just in-frame clones and leaves some out. Altogether approximately 170,000 clones are present, around 89% being singletons, with the ten largest covering 6.9%. The origin of this receptor is an adult in good health. V and J are TRBV6-5 and TRBJ1-1; D is possibly TRBD1 (6 bases). The material was peripheral blood, obtained on day 0 of AZD1222 vaccination. The CDR3 sequence is CASEVMGATEAFF. DNA for the CDR3: TGTGCCAGCGAAGTTATGGGGGCCACTGAAGCTTTCTTT.